This is a list of T cell receptor beta chains from one sample in a study of cytomegalovirus exposure and HLA in healthy donors. Profiled with immunoSEQ multiplex PCR; TCRdb holds only in-frame clones, not every one. This table has about 140,000 clones, around 65% appearing once. The sample was PBMCs. These TCRs come from a male donor in good health and CMV-seronegative. CDR3s include the opening cysteine and the closing phenylalanine or tryptophan. A D gene is named only where the DNA matches it firmly.

cdr3_aa j_call v_call d_call
CASSPPSQYQETQYF TRBJ2-5 TRBV18 -
CASSVGPTGVYGYTF TRBJ1-2 TRBV9 TRBD1
CASSLRLTSGYYEQYF TRBJ2-7 TRBV5-6 TRBD2
CASSLDRGNQPQHF TRBJ1-5 TRBV2 TRBD1
CASSLRVRGRNIQYF TRBJ2-4 TRBV5-6 -
CASSLEGQGRRSYNSPLHF TRBJ1-6 TRBV11-2 TRBD1
CASSPDRGVYGYTF TRBJ1-2 TRBV4-2 TRBD1
CASARTSGSDTQYF TRBJ2-3 TRBV7-9 TRBD2
CASSEAREQYF TRBJ2-7 TRBV6-1 -
CASSQQKQGNGYTF TRBJ1-2 TRBV4-1 -
CASSPPGQGYPNQPQHF TRBJ1-5 TRBV18 TRBD1
CASRHYLGSPTNEKLFF TRBJ1-4 TRBV14 -
CASSSEGAQPQHF TRBJ1-5 TRBV5-6 TRBD1
CASSPRAQDSNTDTQYF TRBJ2-3 TRBV7-9 -
CASSLGTGSTEAFF TRBJ1-1 TRBV7-6 TRBD1
CASELIIQSYGYTF TRBJ1-2 TRBV2 -
CASRVGSGGELFF TRBJ2-2 TRBV2 -
CSVEEAGGAREKLFF TRBJ1-4 TRBV29-1 -
CAWSVWRTDTQYF TRBJ2-3 TRBV30 -
CAISESQLAGNTGELFF TRBJ2-2 TRBV10-3 TRBD2
CASSPPGLAGGRWQYF TRBJ2-3 TRBV5-4 TRBD2
CASSRGGTETYEQYF TRBJ2-7 TRBV7-2 TRBD2
CASSYFHRGSAEQYF TRBJ2-7 TRBV6-5 TRBD1
CASSQDRGRAETQYF TRBJ2-5 TRBV11-2 TRBD1
CASSATTGGSYEQYF TRBJ2-7 TRBV6-1 TRBD1
CASSWSGGETQYF TRBJ2-5 TRBV10-2 TRBD2
CASSSTTDSLGMNTEAFF TRBJ1-1 TRBV7-2 -
CASARGPGELFF TRBJ2-2 TRBV6-1 TRBD1